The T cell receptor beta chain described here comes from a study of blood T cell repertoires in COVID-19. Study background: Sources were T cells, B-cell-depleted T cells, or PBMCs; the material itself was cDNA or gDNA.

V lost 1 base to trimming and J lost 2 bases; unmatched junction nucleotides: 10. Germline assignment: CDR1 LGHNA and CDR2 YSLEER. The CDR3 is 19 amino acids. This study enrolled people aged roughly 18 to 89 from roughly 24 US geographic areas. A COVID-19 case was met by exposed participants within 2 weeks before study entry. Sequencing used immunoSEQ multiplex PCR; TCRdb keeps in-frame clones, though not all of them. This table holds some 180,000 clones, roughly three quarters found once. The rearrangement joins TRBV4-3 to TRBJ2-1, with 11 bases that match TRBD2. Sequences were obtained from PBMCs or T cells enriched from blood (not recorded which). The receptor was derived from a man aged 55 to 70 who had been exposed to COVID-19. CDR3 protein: CASSQVGNSGRAAYNEQFF. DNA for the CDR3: TGCGCCAGCAGCCAAGTCGGGAATAGCGGGAGGGCCGCCTACAATGAGCAGTTCTTC.